These 27 T cell receptor beta chains came from one sample sequenced in a study of shared clonotypes between healthy human individuals. The repertoire was sequenced with immunoSEQ multiplex PCR; TCRdb's copy has only in-frame clones and lacks some. The sample includes approximately 2.5 million clones, more than 90% of them seen just once. The sequencing sample was made of naive CD4+ T cells sorted from blood. Subset meaning: CD45RA+ positively selected. The receptors derive from a man between 18 and 29 years old in good health.

This chain joins TRBV6-1 and TRBJ1-1, with 8 bases that match TRBD1. Germline V lookup: CDR1 MNHNS, CDR2 SASEGT. V lost 5 bases to trimming and J lost 3 bases; unmatched junction nucleotides: 8. This CDR3 has 15 residues. The CDR3 DNA sequence: TGTGCCAGCAGTTCAGGGGGCGGAGGGGACACTGAAGCTTTCTTT. It yields the protein CASSSGGGGDTEAFF.

As to this clone: In the same sample, other DNA sequences code for this CDR3. The chain is built from TRBV18 and TRBJ2-4; D perhaps matches TRBD1 (6 bases). The CDR3 has 15 residues. The germline CDR1 and CDR2 sequences are KGHSH and LQKENI. The V gene lost 3 bases and the J gene lost 0 bases, with 9 bases spanning the gap. CDR3 sequence: CASSPGTLAKNIQYF. CDR3 in DNA: TGTGCCAGCTCACCCGGGACATTAGCCAAAAACATTCAGTACTTC.

The chain combines TRBV6-5 with TRBJ2-7; the match to TRBD1 covers 10 bases. V lost 5 bases, J lost 7 bases, and 11 bases stayed unmatched. Germline V gene lookup returns CDR1 MNHEY and CDR2 SVGAGI. The CDR3 contains 15 residues. The CDR3 nucleotides are TGTGCCAGCAGTCACACCGGGACAGGGGTAGAAGAGCAGTACTTC. Translating it yields CASSHTGTGVEEQYF.

V is TRBV5-1 and J is TRBJ1-5; a possible D gene is TRBD1 (5 bases). CDR1 and CDR2 (germline): SGHRS, YFSETQ. This CDR3 spans 15 amino acids. The germline V and J ends were trimmed by 4 bases and 2 bases, with 13 bases remaining between them. The CDR3 DNA sequence: TGCGCCAGCAGCGCGACCCAGGGTGGCAATCAGCCCCAGCATTTT. Protein sequence: CASSATQGGNQPQHF.

The genes are TRBV19 and TRBJ2-3, with unresolved D. Per germline, CDR1 LNHDA and CDR2 SQIVND (reference sequence). Trimming stripped 5 bases from V and 0 bases from J, with 12 bases between. The CDR3 contains 15 residues. CDR3 amino acids: CASSPRAKSTDTQYF. The CDR3 DNA reads TGTGCCAGTAGTCCCCGAGCCAAAAGCACAGATACGCAGTATTTT.

The chain recombines TRBV20-1 with TRBJ2-5; unclear D gene. The CDR3 sequence is 11 residues long. Between the trimmed V and J ends, which lost 5 bases and 4 bases, there was a span of 8 bases. CDR1 and CDR2 from the germline V gene are DFQATT and SNEGSKA (reference sequence). CDR3 nucleotide sequence: TGCAGTGCTCAAGGCGCAGAGACCCAGTACTTC. Translation: CSAQGAETQYF.

The chain uses TRBV30 and TRBJ2-7; D is uncertain. V was shortened by 7 bases and J by 0 bases, with 13 bases between the two germline ends. The CDR3 totals 13 residues. Germline CDR1 is GTSNPN and CDR2 is SVGIG (reference sequence). The CDR3 protein is CASTTRSSYEQYF. CDR3 DNA sequence: TGTGCCTCCACTACTCGGAGCTCCTACGAGCAGTACTTC.

The chain couples TRBV6-1 to TRBJ1-2, with 7 positions matching TRBD1. Germline V gene data show CDR1 as MNHNS and CDR2 as SASEGT. Trimming at V came to 8 bases and at J to 4 bases, leaving 10 bases not matched to a gene. The CDR3 loop spans 14 amino acids. The CDR3 is CASGRAGTAYGYTF. CDR3 nucleotide sequence: TGTGCCAGCGGACGAGCCGGGACAGCCTATGGCTACACCTTC.

This sequence joins TRBV7-2 and TRBJ1-4, with D unresolved. This CDR3 has 14 amino acids. Germline CDR1 and CDR2: SGHTA and FQGNSA. Trimming took 5 bases from V and 7 from J, leaving 14 bases between them. CDR3 protein: CASSPQGRGEKLFF. The CDR3 DNA is TGTGCCAGCAGCCCTCAAGGGAGAGGTGAAAAACTGTTTTTT.

This clone was seen more than once but under ten times. The J gene is TRBJ2-7, the V gene TRBV28; D gene uncertain. The ends were cut back, 2 bases at V and 3 bases at J, with 5 bases in the middle. Germline V gives CDR1 MDHEN, CDR2 SYDVKM. The CDR3 totals 12 residues. The DNA for the CDR3 is TGTGCCAGCAGTTTAGGGAACTACGAGCAGTACTTC. Protein: CASSLGNYEQYF.

The CDR3 DNA sequence: TGTGCCAGCAGCCCCCCCGCAGGGTTTAATGAGCAGTTCTTC. Its protein is CASSPPAGFNEQFF. V usage is TRBV7-2 and J usage is TRBJ2-1; a weak D match, TRBD1 (5 bases). The CDR3 is 14 residues long. V lost 5 bases, J lost 7 bases, and 15 bases lay in between. CDR1 is SGHTA and CDR2 is FQGNSA in the germline V gene.

In regard to this clone: The same CDR3 also results from other DNA sequences found in this sample. V gene TRBV30 combines with J gene TRBJ1-5; D unresolved. Germline V CDR1 and CDR2: GTSNPN, SVGIG (reference sequence). V lost 0 bases, J lost 1 base, and 10 bases lay in between. The CDR3 is 15 residues long. The CDR3 coding sequence is TGTGCCTGGAGTGTAAGAGGGTTAAGCAATCAGCCCCAGCATTTT. Encoded protein: CAWSVRGLSNQPQHF.

The rearrangement uses TRBV6-1 and TRBJ1-6; 7 nucleotides align to TRBD1. The CDR3 contains 15 residues. Germline V CDR1 and CDR2: MNHNS, SASEGT. Germline trimming cut 7 bases from V and 4 bases from J; bases unmatched to any gene: 7. This chain's CDR3 is CASIPGQRYNSPLHF. The CDR3 coding sequence is TGTGCCAGCATCCCGGGACAGAGGTATAATTCACCCCTCCACTTT.

This chain's CDR3 is CASSFTGGSTDTQYF. For the CDR3, the DNA is TGTGCCAGCAGTTTTACGGGGGGCAGCACAGATACGCAGTATTTT. The J gene is TRBJ2-3, the V gene TRBV28; D is possibly TRBD2 (7 bases). Trimming shortened V by 3 bases and J by 0 bases, and 10 bases separated the two germline ends. Germline CDR1 MDHEN, CDR2 SYDVKM. The CDR3 totals 15 residues.

In DNA, the CDR3 is TGCGCCAGCAGCTTGGGAAATGGCAGATCCTCTGGGGCCAACGTCCTGACTTTC. Amino acid sequence: CASSLGNGRSSGANVLTF. This chain links TRBV5-1 with TRBJ2-6; D gene ambiguous. V dropped 0 bases and J dropped 0 bases, with 13 bases sitting between them. CDR3 length: 18 residues. CDR1 and CDR2 (germline): SGHRS, YFSETQ.

This sequence joins TRBV9 and TRBJ2-6, with 12 nucleotides matching TRBD1. CDR1 and CDR2 (germline): SGDLS, YYNGEE. The CDR3 is made up of 19 amino acids. Losses at the gene ends were 3 bases for V and 1 base for J; bases not matched to a gene: 8. CDR3 DNA sequence: TGTGCCAGCAGCGGACGAGGGGACAGGGGGCTTTCTGGGGCCAACGTCCTGACTTTC. Protein product: CASSGRGDRGLSGANVLTF.

V gene TRBV6-1 combines with J gene TRBJ2-1, with a possible D match to TRBD1 (7 bases). This CDR3 has 13 residues. The V end was cut by 11 bases, the J end by 7 bases, with 18 bases between. Germline CDR1 is MNHNS and CDR2 is SASEGT. CDR3 in DNA: TGTGCCGGCGGGACAGTGGCGGCGAATGAGCAGTTCTTC. This gives the protein CAGGTVAANEQFF.

This sequence joins TRBV5-1 and TRBJ2-1, with a tentative D call TRBD1 (5 bases). The V gene's germline CDR1 is SGHRS and CDR2 YFSETQ. Trimming cost V 0 bases and J 3 bases, with 10 bases left between them. The CDR3 sequence is 15 residues long. The CDR3 nucleotides read TGCGCCAGCAGCTTGGAAGGGGTAAACTACAATGAGCAGTTCTTC. Amino acid sequence: CASSLEGVNYNEQFF. The complete variable domain, with remaining parts taken from reference TRBV5-1 and TRBJ2-1, reads KAGVTQTPRYLIKTRGQQVTLSCSPISGHRSVSWYQQTPGQGLQFLFEYFSETQRNKGNFPGRFSGRQFSNSRSEMNVSTLELGDSALYLCASSLEGVNYNEQFFGPGTRLTVL.

V and J are TRBV10-1 and TRBJ1-1, with 7 nucleotides matching TRBD1. The CDR3 totals 14 residues. CDR1 WNHNN and CDR2 SYGVQD come from the germline V gene (reference sequence). Trimming removed 2 bases from V and 5 bases from J; junction bases left unmatched: 5. DNA for the CDR3: TGCGCCAGCAGTGAGGGAGGGGGCAGGACTGAAGCTTTCTTT. As protein: CASSEGGGRTEAFF.

This clone was observed a single time. The genes are TRBV5-1 and TRBJ2-7; 11 bases agree with TRBD2. The V and J ends lost 5 bases and 0 bases, in that order; junction bases with no gene match: 4. The CDR3 extends over 15 amino acids. Per the germline V gene, CDR1 is SGHRS and CDR2 is YFSETQ. The CDR3 DNA reads as TGCGCCAGCAGAACCCTAGCGGGGGGCTCCTACGAGCAGTACTTC. This encodes CASRTLAGGSYEQYF.

The chain links TRBV10-1 to TRBJ2-3; a weak D match, TRBD2 (6 bases). Germline loops: CDR1 WNHNN, CDR2 SYGVQD (reference sequence). V was clipped by 4 bases and J by 2 bases, with 16 bases between them. The CDR3 is made up of 16 amino acids. Here the CDR3 reads CASSVSAGLHTDTQYF. CDR3 in DNA: TGCGCCAGCAGTGTGTCCGCGGGGCTCCACACAGATACGCAGTATTTT.

Comment on this clone: This sample also contains other DNA sequences that code for the same CDR3. The rearrangement links TRBV7-2 to TRBJ2-7; 10 nucleotides align to TRBD2. Trimming at V came to 2 bases and at J to 4 bases, leaving 2 bases not matched to a gene. The CDR3 contains 14 residues. CDR1 is SGHTA and CDR2 is FQGNSA in the germline V gene. The chain's CDR3 is CASSLTSGDYEQYF. DNA for the CDR3: TGTGCCAGCAGCTTAACTAGCGGGGATTACGAGCAGTACTTC.

The chain is built from TRBV13 and TRBJ2-7; D tentatively fits TRBD1 or TRBD2 (5 bases each). The germline CDR1 and CDR2 sequences are PRHDT and FYEKMQ (reference sequence). The V and J ends lost 2 bases and 7 bases respectively, with 15 bases between them. The CDR3 covers 14 residues. The CDR3, as DNA: TGTGCCAGCAGCTTAAGGGACCTCCGAGGGGAGCAGTACTTC. Its translation is CASSLRDLRGEQYF.

Comment on this clone: One end of the junction varies from germline; a read error may be responsible. This chain links TRBV19 with TRBJ2-6; D is possibly TRBD1 or TRBD2 (6 bases each). This CDR3 has 15 residues. CDR1 is LNHDA, CDR2 SQIVND, per germline (reference sequence). This CDR3 is CASKDLMPGANVLIF. Written as DNA, the CDR3 is TGTGCCAGTAAGGACCTCATGCCGGGGGCCAACGTCCTGATTTTC.

As for this clone: At the DNA level, this CDR3 is encoded by other sequences in the same sample as well. The rearrangement links TRBV11-2 to TRBJ2-2; TRBD2 matches 13 bases. Trimming at V came to 3 bases and at J to 8 bases, leaving 6 bases not matched to a gene. CDR3 size: 16 residues. Germline V lookup: CDR1 SGHAT, CDR2 FQNNGV. The DNA for the CDR3 is TGTGCCAGCAGCTTCACTAGCGGGGGGGCGAGTGGGGAGCTGTTTTTT. Its translation is CASSFTSGGASGELFF.

This chain links TRBV6-6 with TRBJ2-3, with D uncertain. The CDR3 totals 12 residues. V was trimmed by 5 bases and J by 6 bases, leaving 9 bases between them. Germline-derived CDR1 and CDR2 are MNHNY and SVGAGI (reference sequence). The DNA for the CDR3 is TGTGCCAGCAGTGCGGCCTGGGATACGCAGTATTTT. Translating it yields CASSAAWDTQYF.

The CDR3 sequence: CASSSPMTRRSNQPQHF. CDR3 DNA sequence: TGTGCCAGCAGCTCCCCGATGACCCGAAGAAGCAATCAGCCCCAGCATTTT. This chain links TRBV28 with TRBJ1-5; no reliable D call. Germline CDR1 and CDR2: MDHEN and SYDVKM. V lost 6 bases and J lost 1, with 19 bases in between. The CDR3 spans 17 residues. Using reference TRBV28 and TRBJ1-5 for the parts outside the CDR3, the full variable domain is DVKVTQSSRYLVKRTGEKVFLECVQDMDHENMFWYRQDPGLGLRLIYFSYDVKMKEKGDIPEGYSVSREKKERFSLILESASTNQTSMYLCASSSPMTRRSNQPQHFGDGTRLSIL.